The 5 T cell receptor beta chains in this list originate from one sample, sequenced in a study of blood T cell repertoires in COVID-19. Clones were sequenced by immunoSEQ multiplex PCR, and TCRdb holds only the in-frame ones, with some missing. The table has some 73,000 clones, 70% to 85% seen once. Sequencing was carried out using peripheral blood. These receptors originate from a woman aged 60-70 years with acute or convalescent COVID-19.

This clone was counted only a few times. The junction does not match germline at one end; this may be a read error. The DNA of the CDR3 is TGTGCCAGCACCCTCGGATTGGAGCCAGATCGCTTC. Translation: CASTLGLEPDRF. The genes are TRBV2 and TRBJ2-7; D ambiguous. The CDR3 sequence is 12 residues long. Germline CDR1 reads SNHLY; CDR2 reads FYNNEI. Based on the CDR3 plus reference TRBV2 and TRBJ2-7, the full variable domain is EPEVTQTPSHQVTQMGQEVILRCVPISNHLYFYWYRQILGQKVEFLVSFYNNEISEKSEIFDDQFSVERPDGSNFTLKIRSTKLEDSAMYFCASTLGLEPDRFGPGTRLTVT.

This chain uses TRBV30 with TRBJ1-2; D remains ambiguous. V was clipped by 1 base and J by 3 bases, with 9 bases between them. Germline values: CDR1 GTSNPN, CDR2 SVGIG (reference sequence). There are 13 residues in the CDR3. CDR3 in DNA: TGTGCCTGGAGTGCGGACGGGGACTATGGCTACACCTTC. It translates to CAWSADGDYGYTF.

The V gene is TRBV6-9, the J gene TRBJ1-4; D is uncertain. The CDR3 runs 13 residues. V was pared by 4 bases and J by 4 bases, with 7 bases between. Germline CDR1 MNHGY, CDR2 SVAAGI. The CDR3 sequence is CASSSVYNEKLFF. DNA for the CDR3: TGTGCCAGCAGTTCGGTCTATAATGAAAAACTGTTTTTT.

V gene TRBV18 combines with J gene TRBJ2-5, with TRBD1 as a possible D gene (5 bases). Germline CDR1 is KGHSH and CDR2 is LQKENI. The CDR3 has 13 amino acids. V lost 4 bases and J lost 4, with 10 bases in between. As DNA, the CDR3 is TGTGCCAGCTCACAGGGGTTGGGAGAGACCCAGTACTTC. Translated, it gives CASSQGLGETQYF. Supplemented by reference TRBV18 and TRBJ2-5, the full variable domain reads NAGVMQNPRHLVRRRGQEARLRCSPMKGHSHVYWYRQLPEEGLKFMVYLQKENIIDESGMPKERFSAEFPKEGPSILRIQQVVRGDSAAYFCASSQGLGETQYFGPGTRLLVL.

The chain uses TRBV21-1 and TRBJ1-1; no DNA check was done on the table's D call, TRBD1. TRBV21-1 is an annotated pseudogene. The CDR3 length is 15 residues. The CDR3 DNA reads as TGTGCCAGCAGCAAAGTTTCACAGGGATACACTGAAGCTTTCTTT. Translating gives CASSKVSQGYTEAFF.